The T cell receptor beta chain described here comes from a study of T cell repertoires in cytomegalovirus infection (dated by TCRdb to 2018 to 2020). Background for the entire study: Donor HLA type was relevant to the analysis, as public TCR beta signatures indicated carriage of CMV infection together with the matching HLA type.

Sequencing instrument: Illumina HiSeq 1500. TCRdb passed the public sequencing reads through fastp at Q25 and MiXCR, retaining productive beta sequences. Rows with a matching CDR3 protein are joined into one entry that keeps the most common DNA and genes. Here the sample has about 740,000 distinct CDR3 sequences; less than 40% occur a single time. The ten largest account for around 3% of the sample. Worth noting for this clonotype: Its binding antigen is unknown. There are no base qualities to consult, and no much larger clone falls within one base.

Overall study results and their limits: Cumulative frequency of public TCR beta family members discriminated carriers of CMV infection plus the relevant HLA type in this cohort and an independent approximately 350-donor cohort. In the ex vivo response, HLA-C-restricted CMV-specific TCR beta clonotypes were dominant, and in two of eight donors the single most frequent clonotype came from this HLA-C-restricted group.

The CDR3 measures 15 amino acids from cysteine to phenylalanine. Only the CDR3 DNA is retained, 45 bases long and in frame from the first base. Relative to germline, V is 3 bases shorter and J is 0 bases shorter, with 9 bases between their ends. Via the germline V gene (reference sequence), CDR1 is PRHDT and CDR2 FYEKMQ. The rearranged chain carries TRBV13 and TRBJ1-5; the D region possibly corresponds to TRBD1 (5 bases align). The sample taken for sequencing was PBMCs. The origin of this receptor is a human donor in good health (CMV status not recorded). Some clones in this sample may be carry-over from other donors' samples. The CDR3 reads CASSFAGASNQPQHF. The DNA is TGTGCCAGCAGCTTCGCCGGGGCTAGCAATCAGCCCCAGCATTTT.